This TCR beta chain comes out of a study of tumor-infiltrating lymphocytes in oesophageal squamous cell carcinoma. From the PCR reads, TCRdb called clonotypes with MiXCR, one entry per CDR3 protein. The data show nearly 20,000 distinct CDR3 sequences, roughly 37% seen once. Per the germline V gene, CDR1 is SGHVS and CDR2 is FNYEAQ. The V and J ends lost 5 bases and 9 bases, in that order; junction bases with no gene match: 5. This CDR3 spans 14 amino acids. Specimen: blood. V usage is TRBV7-6 and J usage is TRBJ2-1; 12 bases line up with TRBD1. The source is a male donor with esophageal squamous cell carcinoma. The CDR3 protein is CASSAGTGGSEQFF. CDR3 sequence (DNA): TGTGCCAGCAGCGCCGGGACAGGGGGCTCTGAGCAGTTCTTC.